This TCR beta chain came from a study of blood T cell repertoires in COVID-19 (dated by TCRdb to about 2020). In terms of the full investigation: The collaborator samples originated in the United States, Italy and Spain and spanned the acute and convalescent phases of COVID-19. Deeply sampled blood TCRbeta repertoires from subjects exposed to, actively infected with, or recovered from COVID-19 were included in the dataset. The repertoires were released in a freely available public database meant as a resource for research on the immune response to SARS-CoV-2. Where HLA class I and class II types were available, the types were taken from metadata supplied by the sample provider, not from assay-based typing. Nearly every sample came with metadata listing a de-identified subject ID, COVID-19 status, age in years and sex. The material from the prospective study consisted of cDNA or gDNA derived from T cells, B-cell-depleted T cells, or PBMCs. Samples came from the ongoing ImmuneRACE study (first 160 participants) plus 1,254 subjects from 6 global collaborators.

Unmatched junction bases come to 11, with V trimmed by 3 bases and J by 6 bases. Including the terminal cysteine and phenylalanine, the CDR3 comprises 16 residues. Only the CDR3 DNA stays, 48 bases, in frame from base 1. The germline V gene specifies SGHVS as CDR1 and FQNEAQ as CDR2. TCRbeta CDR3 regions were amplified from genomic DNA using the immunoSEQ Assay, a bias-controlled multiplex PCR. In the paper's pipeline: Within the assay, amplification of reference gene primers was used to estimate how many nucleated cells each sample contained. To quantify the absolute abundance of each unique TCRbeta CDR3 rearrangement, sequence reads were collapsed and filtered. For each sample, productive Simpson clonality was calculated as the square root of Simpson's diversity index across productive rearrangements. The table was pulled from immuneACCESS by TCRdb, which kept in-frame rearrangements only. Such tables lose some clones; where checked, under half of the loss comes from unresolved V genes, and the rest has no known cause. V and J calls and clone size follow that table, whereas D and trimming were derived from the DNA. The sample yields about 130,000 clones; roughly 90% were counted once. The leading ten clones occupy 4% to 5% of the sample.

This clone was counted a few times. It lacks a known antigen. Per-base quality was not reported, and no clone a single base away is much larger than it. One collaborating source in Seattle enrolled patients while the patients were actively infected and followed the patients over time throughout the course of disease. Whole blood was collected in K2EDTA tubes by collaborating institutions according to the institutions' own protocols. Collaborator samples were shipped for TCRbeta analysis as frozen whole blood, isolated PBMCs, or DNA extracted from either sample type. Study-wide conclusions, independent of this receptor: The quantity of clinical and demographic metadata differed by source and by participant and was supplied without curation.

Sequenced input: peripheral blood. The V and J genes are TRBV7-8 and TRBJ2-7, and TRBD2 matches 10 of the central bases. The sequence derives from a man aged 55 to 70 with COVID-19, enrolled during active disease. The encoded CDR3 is CASSLHPGLASGEQYF. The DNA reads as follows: TGTGCCAGCAGCTTGCACCCGGGACTAGCGTCGGGCGAGCAGTACTTC.